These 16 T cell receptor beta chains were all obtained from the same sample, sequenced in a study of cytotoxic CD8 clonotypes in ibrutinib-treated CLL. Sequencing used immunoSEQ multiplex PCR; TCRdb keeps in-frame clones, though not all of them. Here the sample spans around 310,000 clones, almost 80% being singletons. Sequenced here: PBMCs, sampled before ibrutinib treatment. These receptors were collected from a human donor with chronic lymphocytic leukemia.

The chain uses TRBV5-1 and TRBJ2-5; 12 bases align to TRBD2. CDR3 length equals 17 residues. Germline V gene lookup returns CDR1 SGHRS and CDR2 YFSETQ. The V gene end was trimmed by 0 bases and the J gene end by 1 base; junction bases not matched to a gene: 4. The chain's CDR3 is CASSLGTSGILQETQYF. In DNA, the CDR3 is TGCGCCAGCAGCTTGGGGACTAGCGGGATCCTCCAAGAGACCCAGTACTTC.

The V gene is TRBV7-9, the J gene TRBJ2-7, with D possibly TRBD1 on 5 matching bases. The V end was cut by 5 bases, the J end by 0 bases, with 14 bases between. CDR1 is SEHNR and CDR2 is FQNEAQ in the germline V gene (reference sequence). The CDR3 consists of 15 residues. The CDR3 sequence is CASSLRGTNSYEQYF. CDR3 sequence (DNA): TGTGCCAGCAGCCTTAGGGGCACGAACTCCTACGAGCAGTACTTC.

CDR3 amino acids: CASSLAGARNIQYF. Written as DNA, the CDR3 is TGTGCCAGCAGCTTAGCGGGGGCGCGGAACATTCAGTACTTC. The genes are TRBV11-2 and TRBJ2-4, with D perhaps given as TRBD1 or TRBD2 (6 bases each). In germline, CDR1 is SGHAT, CDR2 FQNNGV. Trimming removed 1 base at V and 7 bases at J, with 11 bases between. CDR3 size: 14 residues.

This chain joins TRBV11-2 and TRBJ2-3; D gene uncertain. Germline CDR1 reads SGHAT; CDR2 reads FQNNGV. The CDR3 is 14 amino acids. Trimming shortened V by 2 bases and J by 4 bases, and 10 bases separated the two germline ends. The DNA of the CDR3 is TGTGCCAGCAGCTTACTTTTGGGCGCAGATACGCAGTATTTT. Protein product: CASSLLLGADTQYF.

The CDR3 nucleotides are TGTGCCAGCAGCGAGGGACAGAGCTATGGCTACACCTTC. It is translated as CASSEGQSYGYTF. The V gene is TRBV27, the J gene TRBJ1-2; TRBD1 agrees at 7 bases. V shed 6 bases, J shed 4 bases, and the junction held 5 bases outside the gene matches. This CDR3 comprises 13 residues. The germline V gene has CDR1 MNHEY and CDR2 SMNVEV (reference sequence).

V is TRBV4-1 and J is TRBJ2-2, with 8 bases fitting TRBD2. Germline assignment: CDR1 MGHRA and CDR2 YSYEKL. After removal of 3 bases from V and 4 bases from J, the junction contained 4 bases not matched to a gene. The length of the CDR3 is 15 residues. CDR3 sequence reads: CASSHRLASTGELFF. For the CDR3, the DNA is TGCGCCAGCAGCCACCGACTAGCGAGCACCGGGGAGCTGTTTTTT.

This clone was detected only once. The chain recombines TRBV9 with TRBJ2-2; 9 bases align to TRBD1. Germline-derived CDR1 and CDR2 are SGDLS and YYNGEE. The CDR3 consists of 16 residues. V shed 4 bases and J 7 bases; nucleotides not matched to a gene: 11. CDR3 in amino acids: CASSPSPGTGFGELFF. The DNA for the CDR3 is TGTGCCAGCAGCCCCAGTCCCGGGACAGGGTTCGGGGAGCTGTTTTTT.

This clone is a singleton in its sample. CDR3 bases: TGTGCCAGTAGTATACGGAGGCGGCATATTAACTATGGCTACACCTTC. Translating it yields CASSIRRRHINYGYTF. This rearrangement joins TRBV19 to TRBJ1-2; D is uncertain. Germline CDR1 LNHDA, CDR2 SQIVND (reference sequence). The CDR3 runs to 16 residues. V shed 2 bases and J shed 1 base, with 14 bases lying between them.

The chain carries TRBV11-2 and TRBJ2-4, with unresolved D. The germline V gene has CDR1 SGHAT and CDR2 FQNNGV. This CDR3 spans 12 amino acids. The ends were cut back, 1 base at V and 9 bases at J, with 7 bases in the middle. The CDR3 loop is CASSLGGVIQYF. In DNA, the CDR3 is TGTGCCAGCAGCTTAGGTGGGGTCATTCAGTACTTC.

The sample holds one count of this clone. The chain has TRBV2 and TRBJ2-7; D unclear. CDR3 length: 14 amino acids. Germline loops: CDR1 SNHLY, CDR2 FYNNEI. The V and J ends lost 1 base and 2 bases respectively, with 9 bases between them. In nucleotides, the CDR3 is TGTGCCAGCAGTGAAGTTGTCAGAGCCTACGAGCAGTACTTC. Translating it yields CASSEVVRAYEQYF.

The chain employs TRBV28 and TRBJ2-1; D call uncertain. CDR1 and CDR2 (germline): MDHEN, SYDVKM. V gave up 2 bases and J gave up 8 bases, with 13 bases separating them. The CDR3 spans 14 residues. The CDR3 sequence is CASSLLGGRDEQFF. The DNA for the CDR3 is TGTGCCAGCAGTTTACTGGGTGGTCGGGATGAGCAGTTCTTC.

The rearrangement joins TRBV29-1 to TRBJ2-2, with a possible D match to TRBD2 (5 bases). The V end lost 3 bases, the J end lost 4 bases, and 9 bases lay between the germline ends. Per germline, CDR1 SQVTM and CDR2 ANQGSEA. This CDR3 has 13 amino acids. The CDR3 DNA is TGCAGCGTTGAGAGGGTGGGCACCGGGGAGCTGTTTTTT. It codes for CSVERVGTGELFF.

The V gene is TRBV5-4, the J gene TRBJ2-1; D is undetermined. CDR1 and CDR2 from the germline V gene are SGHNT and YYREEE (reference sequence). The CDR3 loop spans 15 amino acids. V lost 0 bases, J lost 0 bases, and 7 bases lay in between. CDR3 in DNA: TGTGCCAGCAGCTTGGCCCGCAGCTCCTACAATGAGCAGTTCTTC. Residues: CASSLARSSYNEQFF.

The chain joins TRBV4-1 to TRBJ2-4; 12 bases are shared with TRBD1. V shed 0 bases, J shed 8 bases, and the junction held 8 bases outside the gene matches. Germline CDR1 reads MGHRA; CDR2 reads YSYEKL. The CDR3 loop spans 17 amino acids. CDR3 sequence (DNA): TGCGCCAGCAGCCAAGATCTTTTAGGGACAGGGGGCGACATTCAGTACTTC. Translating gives CASSQDLLGTGGDIQYF.

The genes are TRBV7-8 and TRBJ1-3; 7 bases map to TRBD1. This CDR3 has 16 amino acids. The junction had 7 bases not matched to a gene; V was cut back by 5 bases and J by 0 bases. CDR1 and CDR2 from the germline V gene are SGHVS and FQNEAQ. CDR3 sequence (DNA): TGTGCCAGCAGCGCTTTACAGGGGAGCTCTGGAAACACCATATATTTT. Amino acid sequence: CASSALQGSSGNTIYF.

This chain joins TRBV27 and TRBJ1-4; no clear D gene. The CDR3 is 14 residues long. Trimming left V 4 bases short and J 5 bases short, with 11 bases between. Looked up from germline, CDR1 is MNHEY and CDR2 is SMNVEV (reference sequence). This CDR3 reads CASSSHGMNEKLFF. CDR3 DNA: TGTGCCAGCAGTTCCCACGGGATGAATGAAAAACTGTTTTTT.